This T cell receptor beta chain was found in a study of CD8 T cells in Susac syndrome. The multiple sclerosis controls comprised treatment-naive patients whose relapsing-remitting disease was stable or active. While CD8+ and CD4+ T cells were isolated negatively, TEMRA cells were enriched by FACS. Germline V gene data show CDR1 as LGHDT and CDR2 as YNNKEL (reference sequence). The length of the CDR3 is 14 residues. Points on this clonotype: Sequence at one end of the junction differs from germline and may be a read error.

The authors reverse transcribed roughly 0.5 to 1 ug RNA with random hexamers. A multiplex approach, immunoSEQ multiplex PCR, amplified TCR beta CDR3 across 54 Vbeta and 13 Jbeta. One entry per CDR3 protein results from TCRdb running MiXCR on the immunoSEQ multiplex PCR reads. The sample lists a few hundred thousand distinct CDR3 sequences; approximately 95% were seen once. The TCR originated in a human donor with multiple sclerosis. The chain recombines TRBV3-1 with TRBJ2-1; D remains unclear. Sequenced: CD4+ T cells from PBMCs. The CDR3 DNA sequence: TGTGCCAGCAGCCAAGATATTTCGGCTGCTAGTTCGTCCTTC. Translating it yields CASSQDISAASSSF.